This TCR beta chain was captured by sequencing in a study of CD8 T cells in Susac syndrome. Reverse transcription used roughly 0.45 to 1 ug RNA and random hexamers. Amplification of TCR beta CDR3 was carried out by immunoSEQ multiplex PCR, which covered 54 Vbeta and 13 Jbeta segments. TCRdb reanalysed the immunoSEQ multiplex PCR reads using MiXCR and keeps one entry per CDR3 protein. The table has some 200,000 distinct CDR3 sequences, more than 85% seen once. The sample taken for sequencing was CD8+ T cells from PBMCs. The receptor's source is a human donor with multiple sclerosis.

The CDR3 loop reads CASLDRRAARGSSTDTQYF. The CDR3 DNA reads as TGTGCCAGTCTCGATAGGAGGGCGGCAAGGGGCTCGAGCACAGATACGCAGTATTTT. V usage is TRBV12-3 or TRBV12-4 and J usage is TRBJ2-3; weak D call: TRBD2 (6 bases). CDR3 size: 19 residues. V was shortened by 9 bases and J by 0 bases, with 28 bases between the two germline ends.